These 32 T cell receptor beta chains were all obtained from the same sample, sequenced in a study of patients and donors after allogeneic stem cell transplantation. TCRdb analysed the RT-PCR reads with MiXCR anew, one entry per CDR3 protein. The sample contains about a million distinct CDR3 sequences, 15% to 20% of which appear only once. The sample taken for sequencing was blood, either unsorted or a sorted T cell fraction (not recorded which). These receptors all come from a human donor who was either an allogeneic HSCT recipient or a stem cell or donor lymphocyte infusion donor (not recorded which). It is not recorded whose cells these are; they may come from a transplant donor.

The DNA of the CDR3 is TGTGCCAGCAGCGTAGGTCCACGGAGTTCATCTGGAAACACCATATATTTT. Translating it yields CASSVGPRSSSGNTIYF. This chain links TRBV9 with TRBJ1-3; D remains ambiguous. Trimming stripped 0 bases from V and 1 base from J, with 14 bases between. Germline V lookup: CDR1 SGDLS, CDR2 YYNGEE. This CDR3 has 17 residues.

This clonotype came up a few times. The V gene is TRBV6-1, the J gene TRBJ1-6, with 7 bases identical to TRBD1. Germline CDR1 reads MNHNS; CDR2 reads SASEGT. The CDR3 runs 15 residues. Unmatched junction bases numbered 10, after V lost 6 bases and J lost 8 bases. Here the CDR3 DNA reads TGTGCCAGCAGCCCCCGGGGACAGAATGATTCACCCCTCCACTTT. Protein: CASSPRGQNDSPLHF.

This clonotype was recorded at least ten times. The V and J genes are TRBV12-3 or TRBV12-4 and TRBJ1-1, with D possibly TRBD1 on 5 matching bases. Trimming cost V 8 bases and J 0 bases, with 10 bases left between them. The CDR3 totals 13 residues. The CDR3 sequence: CASAGGMNTEAFF. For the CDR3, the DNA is TGTGCCAGCGCTGGGGGGATGAACACTGAAGCTTTCTTT.

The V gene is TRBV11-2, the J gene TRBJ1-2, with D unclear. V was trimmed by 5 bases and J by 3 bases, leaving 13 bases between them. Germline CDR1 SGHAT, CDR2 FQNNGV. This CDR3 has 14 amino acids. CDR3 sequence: CASSLGGVDYGYTF. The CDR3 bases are TGTGCCAGCAGCCTTGGCGGGGTAGACTATGGCTACACCTTC.

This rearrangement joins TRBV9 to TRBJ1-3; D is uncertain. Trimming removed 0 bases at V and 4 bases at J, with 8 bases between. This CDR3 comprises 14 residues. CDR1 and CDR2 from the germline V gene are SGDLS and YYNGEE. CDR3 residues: CASSVDPRGNTIYF. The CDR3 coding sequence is TGTGCCAGCAGCGTAGACCCGCGAGGAAACACCATATATTTT.

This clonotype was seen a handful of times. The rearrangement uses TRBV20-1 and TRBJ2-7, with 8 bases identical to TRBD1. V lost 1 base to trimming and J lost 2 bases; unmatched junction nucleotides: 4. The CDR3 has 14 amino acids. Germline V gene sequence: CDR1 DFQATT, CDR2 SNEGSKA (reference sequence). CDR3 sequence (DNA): TGCAGTGCTAGAGCCGGGACAGGAGCCTACGAGCAGTACTTC. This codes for CSARAGTGAYEQYF.

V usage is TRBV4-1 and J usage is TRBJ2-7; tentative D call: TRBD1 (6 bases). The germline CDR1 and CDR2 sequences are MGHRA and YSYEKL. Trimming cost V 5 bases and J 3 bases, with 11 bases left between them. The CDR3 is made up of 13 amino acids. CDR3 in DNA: TGCGCCAGCAGCACAGGGCTGTTCTACGAGCAGTACTTC. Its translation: CASSTGLFYEQYF.

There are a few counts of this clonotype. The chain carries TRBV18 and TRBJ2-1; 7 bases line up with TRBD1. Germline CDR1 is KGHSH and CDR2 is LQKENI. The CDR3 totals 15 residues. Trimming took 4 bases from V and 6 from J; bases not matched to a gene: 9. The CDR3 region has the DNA TGTGCCAGCTCACACCTCCGGGACAGAGGCAATGAGCAGTTCTTC. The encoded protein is CASSHLRDRGNEQFF.

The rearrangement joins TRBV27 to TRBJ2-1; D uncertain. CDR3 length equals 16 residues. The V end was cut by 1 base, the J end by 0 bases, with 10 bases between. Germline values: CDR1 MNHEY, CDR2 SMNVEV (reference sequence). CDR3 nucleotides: TGTGCCAGCAGTTTATTACCGGCTAGCTCCTACAATGAGCAGTTCTTC. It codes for CASSLLPASSYNEQFF.

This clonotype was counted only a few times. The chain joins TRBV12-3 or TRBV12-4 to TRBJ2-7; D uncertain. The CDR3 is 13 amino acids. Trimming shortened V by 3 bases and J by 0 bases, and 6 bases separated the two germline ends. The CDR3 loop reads CASSFITSYEQYF. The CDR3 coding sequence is TGTGCCAGCAGTTTTATCACCTCCTACGAGCAGTACTTC.

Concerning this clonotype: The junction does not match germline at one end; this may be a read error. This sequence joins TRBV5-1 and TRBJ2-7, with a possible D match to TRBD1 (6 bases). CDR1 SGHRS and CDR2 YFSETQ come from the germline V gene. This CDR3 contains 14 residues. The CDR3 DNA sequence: TGCTCCAGCAGCGTGCCGGGACACACCTACGAGCAGTACTTC. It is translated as CSSSVPGHTYEQYF.

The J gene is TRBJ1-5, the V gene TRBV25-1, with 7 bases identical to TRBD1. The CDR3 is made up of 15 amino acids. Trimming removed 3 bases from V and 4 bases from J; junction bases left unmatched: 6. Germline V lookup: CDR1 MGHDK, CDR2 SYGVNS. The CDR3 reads CASSDGTVLNQPQHF. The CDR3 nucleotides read TGTGCCAGCAGTGACGGGACAGTACTTAATCAGCCCCAGCATTTT.

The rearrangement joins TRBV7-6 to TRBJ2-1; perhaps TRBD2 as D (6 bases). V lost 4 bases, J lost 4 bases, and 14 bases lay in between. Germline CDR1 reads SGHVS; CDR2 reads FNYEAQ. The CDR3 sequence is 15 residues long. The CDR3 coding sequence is TGTGCCAGCAGCTATCGGGGGTCCGGTTACAATGAGCAGTTCTTC. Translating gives CASSYRGSGYNEQFF.

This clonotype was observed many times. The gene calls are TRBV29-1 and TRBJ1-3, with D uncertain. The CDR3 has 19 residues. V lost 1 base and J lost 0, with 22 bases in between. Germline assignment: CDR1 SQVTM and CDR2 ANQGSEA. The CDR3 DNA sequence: TGCAGCGTTGAAGGCCGACGGGGTTCCGGCCCATTCTCTGGAAACACCATATATTTT. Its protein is CSVEGRRGSGPFSGNTIYF.

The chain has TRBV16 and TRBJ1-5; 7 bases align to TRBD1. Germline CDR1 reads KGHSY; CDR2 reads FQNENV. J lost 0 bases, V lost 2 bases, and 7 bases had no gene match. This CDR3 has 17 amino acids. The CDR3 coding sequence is TGTGCCAGCAGCCAAAGGGACAGCATCTATAGCAATCAGCCCCAGCATTTT. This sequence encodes CASSQRDSIYSNQPQHF. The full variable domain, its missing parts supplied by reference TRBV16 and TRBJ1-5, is GEEVAQTPKHLVRGEGQKAKLYCAPIKGHSYVFWYQQVLKNEFKFLISFQNENVFDETGMPKERFSAKCLPNSPCSLEIQATKLEDSAVYFCASSQRDSIYSNQPQHFGDGTRLSIL.

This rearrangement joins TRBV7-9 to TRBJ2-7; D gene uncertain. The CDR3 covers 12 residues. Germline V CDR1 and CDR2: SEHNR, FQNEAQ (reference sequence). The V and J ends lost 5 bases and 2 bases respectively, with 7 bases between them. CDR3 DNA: TGTGCCAGCAGCCTCCATACCTACGAGCAGTACTTC. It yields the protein CASSLHTYEQYF.

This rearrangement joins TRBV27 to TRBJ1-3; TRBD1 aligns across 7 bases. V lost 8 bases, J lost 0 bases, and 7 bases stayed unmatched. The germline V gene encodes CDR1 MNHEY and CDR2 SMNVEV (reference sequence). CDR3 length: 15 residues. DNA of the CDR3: TGTGCCAGCGCTGTTCAGGGGGACTCTGGAAACACCATATATTTT. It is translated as CASAVQGDSGNTIYF.

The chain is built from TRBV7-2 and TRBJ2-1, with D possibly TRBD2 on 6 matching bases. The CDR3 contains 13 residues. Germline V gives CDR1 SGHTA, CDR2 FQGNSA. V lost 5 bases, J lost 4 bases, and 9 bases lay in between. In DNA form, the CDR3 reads TGTGCCAGCAGCATAGGACTATACAATGAGCAGTTCTTC. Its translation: CASSIGLYNEQFF.

The CDR3 loop reads CASSLGWTERSNQPQHF. The DNA for the CDR3 is TGTGCCAGCAGTTTAGGGTGGACAGAAAGAAGCAATCAGCCCCAGCATTTT. The chain uses TRBV12-3 or TRBV12-4 and TRBJ1-5, with a possible D match to TRBD1 (6 bases). This CDR3 spans 17 amino acids. The germline V and J ends were trimmed by 1 base and 1 base, with 14 bases remaining between them.

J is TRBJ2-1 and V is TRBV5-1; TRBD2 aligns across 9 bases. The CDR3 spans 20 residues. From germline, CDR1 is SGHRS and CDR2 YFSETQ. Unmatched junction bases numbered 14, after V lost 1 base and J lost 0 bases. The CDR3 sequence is CASSLSGTSSTWSSYNEQFF. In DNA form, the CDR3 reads TGCGCCAGCAGCTTGAGTGGGACTAGCTCTACGTGGAGCTCCTACAATGAGCAGTTCTTC.

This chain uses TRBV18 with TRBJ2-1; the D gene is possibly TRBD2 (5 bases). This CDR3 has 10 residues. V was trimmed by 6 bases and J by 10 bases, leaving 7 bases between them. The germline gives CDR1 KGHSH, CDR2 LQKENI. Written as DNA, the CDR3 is TGTGCCAGCTCTCTAGCCGAGCAGTTCTTC. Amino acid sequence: CASSLAEQFF.

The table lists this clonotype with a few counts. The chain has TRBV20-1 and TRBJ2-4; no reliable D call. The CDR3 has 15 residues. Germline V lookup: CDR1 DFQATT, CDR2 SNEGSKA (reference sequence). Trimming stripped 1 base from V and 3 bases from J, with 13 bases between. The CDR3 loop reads CSARAPQTYKNIQYF. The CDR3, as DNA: TGCAGTGCTAGAGCCCCGCAGACGTACAAAAACATTCAGTACTTC.

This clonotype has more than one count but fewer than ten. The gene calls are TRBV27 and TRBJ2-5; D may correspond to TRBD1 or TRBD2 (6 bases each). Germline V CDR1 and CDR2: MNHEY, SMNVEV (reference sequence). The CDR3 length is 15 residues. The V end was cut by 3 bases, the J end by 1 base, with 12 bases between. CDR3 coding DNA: TGTGCCAGCAGTTTCTACGAGGGGGGCCAAGAGACCCAGTACTTC. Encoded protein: CASSFYEGGQETQYF.

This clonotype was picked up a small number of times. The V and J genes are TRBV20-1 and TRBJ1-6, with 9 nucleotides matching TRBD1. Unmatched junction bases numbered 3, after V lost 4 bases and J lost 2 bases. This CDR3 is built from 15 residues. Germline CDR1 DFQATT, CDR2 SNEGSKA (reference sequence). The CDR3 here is CSAKRTGAYNSPLHF. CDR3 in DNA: TGCAGTGCTAAGCGGACAGGGGCCTATAATTCACCCCTCCACTTT.

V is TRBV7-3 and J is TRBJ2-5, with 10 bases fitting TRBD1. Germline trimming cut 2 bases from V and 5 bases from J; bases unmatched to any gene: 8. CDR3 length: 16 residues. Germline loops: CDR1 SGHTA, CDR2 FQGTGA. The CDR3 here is CASSLGTGVGLETQYF. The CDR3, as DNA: TGTGCCAGCAGCTTAGGGACAGGGGTCGGTTTGGAGACCCAGTACTTC.

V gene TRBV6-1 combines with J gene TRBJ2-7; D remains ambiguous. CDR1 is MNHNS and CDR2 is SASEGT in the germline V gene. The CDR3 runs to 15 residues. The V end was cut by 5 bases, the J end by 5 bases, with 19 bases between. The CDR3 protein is CASSPILGPSNEQYF. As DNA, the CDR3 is TGTGCCAGCAGTCCGATCCTTGGACCGTCCAACGAGCAGTACTTC.

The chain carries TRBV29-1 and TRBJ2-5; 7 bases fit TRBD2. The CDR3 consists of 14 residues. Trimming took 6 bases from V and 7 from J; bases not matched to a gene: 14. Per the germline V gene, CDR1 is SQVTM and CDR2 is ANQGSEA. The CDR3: CSVELAFAFGTQYF. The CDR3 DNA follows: TGCAGCGTCGAACTAGCGTTCGCCTTCGGGACCCAGTACTTC.

In nucleotides, the CDR3 is TGTGCCAGCAGCCCCTCCGGGGAAAATTCACCCCTCCACTTT. This translates into CASSPSGENSPLHF. The rearrangement joins TRBV9 to TRBJ1-6; the D is unclear. Germline V gene data show CDR1 as SGDLS and CDR2 as YYNGEE. The CDR3 has 14 residues. Trimming cost V 4 bases and J 7 bases, with 12 bases left between them.

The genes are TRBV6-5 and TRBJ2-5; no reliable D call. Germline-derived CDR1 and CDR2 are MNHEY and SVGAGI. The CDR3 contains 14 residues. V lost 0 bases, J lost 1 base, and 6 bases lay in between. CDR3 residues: CASSYSTGQETQYF. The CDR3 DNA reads TGTGCCAGCAGTTACTCGACGGGCCAAGAGACCCAGTACTTC.

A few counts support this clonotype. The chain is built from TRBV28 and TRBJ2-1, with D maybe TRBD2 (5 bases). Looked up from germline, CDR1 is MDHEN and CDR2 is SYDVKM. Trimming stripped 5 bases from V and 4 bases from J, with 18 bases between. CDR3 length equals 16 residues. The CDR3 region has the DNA TGTGCCAGCAGTACACTCCTGAGGGCATATTACAATGAGCAGTTCTTC. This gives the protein CASSTLLRAYYNEQFF.

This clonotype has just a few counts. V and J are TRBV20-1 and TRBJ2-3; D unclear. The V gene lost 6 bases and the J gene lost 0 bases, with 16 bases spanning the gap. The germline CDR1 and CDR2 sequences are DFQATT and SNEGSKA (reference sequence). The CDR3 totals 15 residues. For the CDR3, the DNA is TGCAGTGCCCGAGGCCAGGCCCATAGCACAGATACGCAGTATTTT. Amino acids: CSARGQAHSTDTQYF.

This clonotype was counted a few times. CDR3 coding DNA: TGTGCCAGCAGTTACTCGACAGGGGGAAATGAAAAACTGTTTTTT. The encoded protein is CASSYSTGGNEKLFF. The chain couples TRBV6-5 to TRBJ1-4, with 9 bases identical to TRBD1. This CDR3 has 15 residues. The germline V gene has CDR1 MNHEY and CDR2 SVGAGI. Trimming took 0 bases from V and 5 from J; bases not matched to a gene: 1.